This TCR beta chain was retrieved from a study of cytomegalovirus exposure and HLA in healthy donors. Findings and limits, study-wide: TCR beta chains numbering more than 150 were designated cytomegalovirus-associated. It emerged from a later analysis that several of the most significant clusters appeared to be linked to common viral pathogens. The study carried out a later analysis of TCR beta sequences. It associated about 15,000 of them with specific HLA alleles at a false discovery rate of 0.05. Fewer N-insertions than the roughly 630-donor mean were reportedly shown by an Asian-associated ancestry cluster in a later analysis.

Of note for this clone: The antigen is not known.

V gave up 2 bases and J gave up 0 bases, with 6 bases separating them. The germline V gene encodes CDR1 MDHEN and CDR2 SYDVKM. The length of the CDR3 is 14 residues. Researchers ran the PCR with 60 Vbeta and 13 Jbeta primers. Sequenced by immunoSEQ multiplex PCR; TCRdb stores in-frame clones only, minus some. This sample has tens of thousands of clones, with about 78% found just once. The chain joins TRBV28 to TRBJ2-3, with D unresolved. Sequenced sample: PBMCs. The sequence was obtained from a woman aged 25-40 years in good health and CMV-seronegative. CDR3 DNA: TGTGCCAGCAGTTTAACTTCCAGCACAGATACGCAGTATTTT. It yields the protein CASSLTSSTDTQYF.